Included here is one T cell receptor beta chain sequence, with context. It lacks a known antigen. The sample holds no much larger clone one base away, and base qualities are not on file. The TCR beta chain CDR3 region was sequenced with the immunoSEQ assay. In the source study's methods: For each specimen, T-cell fraction, clonal dominance and maximum TCR clone frequency were calculated. The clones in this table, taken by TCRdb from immuneACCESS, are in-frame only. Not every clone is retained; where verified, under half of the shortfall comes from an unresolved V gene, and the cause of the rest is unknown. D and trimming come from the DNA, and the V and J calls and clone size come from that table. Here the sample has thousands of clones; about two thirds occur a single time. The top ten hold about 12% of the sample. At transurethral resection, specimens of the bladder lesions were collected and then stored at -80C. DNA was extracted from bladder specimens collected at transurethral resection.

This record belongs to a study of T cell repertoires in urothelial bladder cancer (dated by TCRdb to about 2019). In the study overall: Of the approximately 12 resected lesions, three were clinical stage cT0, three were cTa, three were cT1 and three were cT2 or greater. Some 11 patients with bladder lesions who were undergoing transurethral resection were prospectively identified. Roughly 12 resected bladder lesions, consisting of urothelial carcinoma (UC+) and benign (UC-) specimens, were examined. The study compared clonality of the TCR repertoire in bladder tumors against clonality in benign bladder inflammation. The full study reports these points: Urothelial carcinoma specimens contained fewer T cells than benign specimens, with a median of approximately 5,000 versus 26,000. In carcinoma specimens, one T-cell clone made up as much as 17% of infiltrating lymphocytes, versus about 2% in benign specimens. A median tumor infiltrating lymphocyte percentage of around 2.2% was observed in carcinoma specimens, compared with about 13% in benign specimens.

For this chain, trimming is 2 bases at the V end and 7 bases at the J end, and the number of junction bases without a gene match is 3. The CDR3 contains 15 residues, cysteine and phenylalanine counted. Only the CDR3 region is kept as DNA, spanning 45 bases read in frame from base 1. CDR1 and CDR2, per the germline V gene, are SGHTA and FQGNSA. The sequencing sample was made of tumor-infiltrating cells from bladder cancer. The receptor was isolated from a human donor with urothelial carcinoma. The V and J genes are TRBV7-2 and TRBJ1-6, with 9 bases in between that match TRBD1. The CDR3 region reads CASSLTGGGNSPLHF. The base sequence is TGTGCCAGCAGCTTAACAGGGGGCGGGAATTCACCCCTCCACTTT.